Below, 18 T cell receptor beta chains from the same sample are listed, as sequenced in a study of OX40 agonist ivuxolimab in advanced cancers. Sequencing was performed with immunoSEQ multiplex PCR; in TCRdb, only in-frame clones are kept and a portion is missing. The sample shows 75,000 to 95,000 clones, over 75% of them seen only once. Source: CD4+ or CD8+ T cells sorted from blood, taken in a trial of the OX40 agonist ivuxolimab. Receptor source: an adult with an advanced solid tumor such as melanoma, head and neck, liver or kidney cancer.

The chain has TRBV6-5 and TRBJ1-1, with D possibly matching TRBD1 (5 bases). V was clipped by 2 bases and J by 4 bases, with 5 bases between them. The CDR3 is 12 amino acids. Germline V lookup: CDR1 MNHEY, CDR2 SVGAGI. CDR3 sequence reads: CASSYGATEAFF. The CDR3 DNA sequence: TGTGCCAGCAGTTACGGGGCCACTGAAGCTTTCTTT.

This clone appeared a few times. CDR3 protein: CASSLGAVPYEQYF. The CDR3 DNA is TGTGCCAGCAGCTTAGGGGCGGTCCCCTACGAGCAGTACTTC. This chain connects TRBV7-9 to TRBJ2-7; unclear D gene. CDR1 is SEHNR, CDR2 FQNEAQ, per germline (reference sequence). Trimming left V 1 base short and J 2 bases short, with 9 bases between. CDR3 length: 14 residues.

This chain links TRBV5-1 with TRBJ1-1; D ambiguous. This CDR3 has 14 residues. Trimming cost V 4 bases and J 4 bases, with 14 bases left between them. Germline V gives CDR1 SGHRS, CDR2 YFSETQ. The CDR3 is CASSVDGWATEAFF. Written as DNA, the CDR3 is TGCGCCAGCAGCGTTGACGGGTGGGCCACTGAAGCTTTCTTT.

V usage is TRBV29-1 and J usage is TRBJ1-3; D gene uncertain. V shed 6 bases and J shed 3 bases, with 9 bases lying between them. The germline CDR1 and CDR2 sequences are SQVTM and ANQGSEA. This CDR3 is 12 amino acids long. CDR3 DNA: TGCAGCGTCGGCCGGAATGGAAACACCATATATTTT. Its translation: CSVGRNGNTIYF.

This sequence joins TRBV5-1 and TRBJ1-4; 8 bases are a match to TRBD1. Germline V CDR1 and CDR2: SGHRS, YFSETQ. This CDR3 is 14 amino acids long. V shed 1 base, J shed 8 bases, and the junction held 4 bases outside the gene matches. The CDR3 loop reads CASSLSRDREKLFF. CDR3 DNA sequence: TGCGCCAGCAGCTTGTCCCGGGACAGGGAAAAACTGTTTTTT.

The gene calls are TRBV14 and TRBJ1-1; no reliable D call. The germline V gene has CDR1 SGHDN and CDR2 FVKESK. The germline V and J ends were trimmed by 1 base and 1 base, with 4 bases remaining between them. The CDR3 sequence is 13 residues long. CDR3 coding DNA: TGTGCCAGCAGCCAAGTTCGGAACACTGAAGCTTTCTTT. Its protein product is CASSQVRNTEAFF.

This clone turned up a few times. Here the CDR3 DNA reads TGTGCCAGTAGTAGGGACAGGGCGGGAACAGATACGCAGTATTTT. As protein: CASSRDRAGTDTQYF. This sequence joins TRBV19 and TRBJ2-3; 9 bases fit TRBD1. This CDR3 comprises 15 residues. The J segment lost 3 bases and the V segment lost 4 bases, leaving 5 bases of the junction unmatched. The germline V gene encodes CDR1 LNHDA and CDR2 SQIVND (reference sequence).

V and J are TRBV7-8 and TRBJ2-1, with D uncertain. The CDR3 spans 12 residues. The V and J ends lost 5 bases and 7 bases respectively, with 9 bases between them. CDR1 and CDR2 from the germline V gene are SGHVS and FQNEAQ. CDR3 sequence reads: CASSQSRNEQFF. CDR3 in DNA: TGTGCCAGCAGCCAGAGTAGAAATGAGCAGTTCTTC. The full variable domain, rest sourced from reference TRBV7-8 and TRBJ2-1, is GAGVSQSPRYKVAKRGQDVALRCDPISGHVSLFWYQQALGQGPEFLTYFQNEAQLDKSGLPSDRFFAERPEGSVSTLKIQRTQQEDSAVYLCASSQSRNEQFFGPGTRLTVL.

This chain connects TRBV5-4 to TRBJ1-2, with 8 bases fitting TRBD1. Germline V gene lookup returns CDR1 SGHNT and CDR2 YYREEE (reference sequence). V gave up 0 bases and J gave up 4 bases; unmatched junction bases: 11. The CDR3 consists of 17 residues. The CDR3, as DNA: TGTGCCAGCAGCTTGGATCCGGCAGGAACAGGGGGCTATGGCTACACCTTC. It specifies CASSLDPAGTGGYGYTF.

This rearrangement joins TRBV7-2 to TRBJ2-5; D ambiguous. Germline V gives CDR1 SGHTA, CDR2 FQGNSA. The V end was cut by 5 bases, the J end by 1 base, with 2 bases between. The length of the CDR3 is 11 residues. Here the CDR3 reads CASSPQETQYF. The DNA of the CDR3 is TGTGCCAGCAGCCCCCAAGAGACCCAGTACTTC.

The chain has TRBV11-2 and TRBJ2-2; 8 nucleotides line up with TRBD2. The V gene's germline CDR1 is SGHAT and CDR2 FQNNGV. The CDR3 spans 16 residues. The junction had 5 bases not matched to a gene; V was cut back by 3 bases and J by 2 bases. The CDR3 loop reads CASSFLGLANTGELFF. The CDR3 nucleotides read TGTGCCAGCAGCTTTCTTGGACTAGCCAACACCGGGGAGCTGTTTTTT.

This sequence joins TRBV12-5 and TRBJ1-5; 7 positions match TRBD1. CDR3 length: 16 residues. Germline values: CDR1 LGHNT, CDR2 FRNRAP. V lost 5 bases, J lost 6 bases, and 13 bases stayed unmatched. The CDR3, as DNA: TGTGCTAGTGGTGGCATCCTAGACAGGGTATTTCAGCCCCAGCATTTT. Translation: CASGGILDRVFQPQHF.

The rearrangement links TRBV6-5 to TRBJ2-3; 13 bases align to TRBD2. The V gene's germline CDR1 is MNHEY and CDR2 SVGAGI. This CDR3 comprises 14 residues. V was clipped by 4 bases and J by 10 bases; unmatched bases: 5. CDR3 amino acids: CASSSGLAGVAQYF. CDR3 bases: TGTGCCAGCAGTTCCGGACTAGCGGGAGTTGCGCAGTATTTT.

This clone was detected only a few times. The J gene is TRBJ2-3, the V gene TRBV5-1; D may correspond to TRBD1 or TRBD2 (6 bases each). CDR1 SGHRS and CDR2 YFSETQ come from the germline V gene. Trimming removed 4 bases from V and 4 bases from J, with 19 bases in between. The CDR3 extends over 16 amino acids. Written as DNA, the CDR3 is TGCGCCAGCAGCCGGAATCGGGGGCTCTCGGCAGATACGCAGTATTTT. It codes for CASSRNRGLSADTQYF. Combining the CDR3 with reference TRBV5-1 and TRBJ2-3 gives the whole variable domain KAGVTQTPRYLIKTRGQQVTLSCSPISGHRSVSWYQQTPGQGLQFLFEYFSETQRNKGNFPGRFSGRQFSNSRSEMNVSTLELGDSALYLCASSRNRGLSADTQYFGPGTRLTVL.

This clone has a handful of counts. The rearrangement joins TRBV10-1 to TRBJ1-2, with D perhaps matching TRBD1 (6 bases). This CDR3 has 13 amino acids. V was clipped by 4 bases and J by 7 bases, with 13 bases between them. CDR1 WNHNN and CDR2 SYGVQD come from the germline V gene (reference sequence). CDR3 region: CASSAKGQCGYTF. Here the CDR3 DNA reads TGCGCCAGCAGTGCCAAGGGACAATGTGGCTACACCTTC.

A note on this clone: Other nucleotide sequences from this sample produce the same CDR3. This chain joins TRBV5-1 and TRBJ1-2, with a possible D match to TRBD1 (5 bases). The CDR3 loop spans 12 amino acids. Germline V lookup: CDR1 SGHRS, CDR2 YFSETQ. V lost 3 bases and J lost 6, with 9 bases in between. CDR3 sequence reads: CASSSTVDGYTF. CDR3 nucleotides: TGCGCCAGCAGCTCGACAGTAGATGGCTACACCTTC.

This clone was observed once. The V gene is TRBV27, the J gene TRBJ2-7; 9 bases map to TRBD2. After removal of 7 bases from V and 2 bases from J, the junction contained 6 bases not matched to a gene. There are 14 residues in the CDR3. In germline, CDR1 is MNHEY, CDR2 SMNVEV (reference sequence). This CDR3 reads CASTAGGATYEQYF. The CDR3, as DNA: TGTGCCAGCACCGCGGGAGGGGCCACCTACGAGCAGTACTTC.

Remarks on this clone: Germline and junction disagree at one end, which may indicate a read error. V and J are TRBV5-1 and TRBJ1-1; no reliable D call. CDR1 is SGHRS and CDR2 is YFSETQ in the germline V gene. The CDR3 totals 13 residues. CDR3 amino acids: CASSFYYYTEAFF. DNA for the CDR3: TGTGCCAGCAGCTTCTATTACTACACTGAAGCTTTCTTT.